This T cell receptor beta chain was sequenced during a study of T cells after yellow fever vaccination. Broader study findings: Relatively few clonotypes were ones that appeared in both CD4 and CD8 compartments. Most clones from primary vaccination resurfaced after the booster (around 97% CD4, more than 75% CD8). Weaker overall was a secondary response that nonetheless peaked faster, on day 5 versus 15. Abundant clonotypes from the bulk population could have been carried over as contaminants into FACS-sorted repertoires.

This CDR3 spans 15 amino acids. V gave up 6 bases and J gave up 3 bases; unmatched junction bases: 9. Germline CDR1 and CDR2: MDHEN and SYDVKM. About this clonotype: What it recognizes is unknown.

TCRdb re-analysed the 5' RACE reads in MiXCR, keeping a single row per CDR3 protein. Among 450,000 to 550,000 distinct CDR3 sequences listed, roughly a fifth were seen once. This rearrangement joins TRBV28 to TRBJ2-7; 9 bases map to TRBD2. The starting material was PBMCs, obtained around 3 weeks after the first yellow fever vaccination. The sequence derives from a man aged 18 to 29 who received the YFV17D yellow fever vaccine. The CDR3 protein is CASRGRLAGYYEQYV. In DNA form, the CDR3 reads TGTGCCAGCAGAGGGCGGCTAGCGGGGTACTACGAGCAGTACGTC.